These T cell receptor beta chains were read from a single sample in a study of breast tumors, draining lymph nodes, adjacent tissues. A single record per CDR3 protein comes from TCRdb applying MiXCR to the multiplex PCR reads. The sample holds about 270,000 distinct CDR3 sequences, over 30% seen once. The material sequenced was axillary lymph node tissue. The source is a female donor with breast cancer. Some clones in this sample may be carry-over from other donors' samples. Each CDR3 is given with its conserved first and last residue. The D gene is left open where the match is weak. Not every row has a clone size; where given, it reads once, few, many or a size class.

many,TRBD2,TRBJ2-1,TRBV6-6,CASSGAGYEQFF,TGTGCCAGCAGTGGAGCGGGATATGAGCAGTTCTTC
.,.,TRBJ1-5,TRBV28,CASTGYEYQPQHF,TGTGCCAGCACAGGTTACGAATATCAGCCCCAGCATTTT
.,.,TRBJ2-2,TRBV6-5,CASSHGKISTLPGELFF,TGTGCCAGCAGTCACGGAAAAATATCTACATTACCCGGGGAGCTGTTTTTT
.,.,TRBJ1-5,TRBV12-3/TRBV12-4,CANSLTRLRGANSNQPQHF,TGTGCCAACAGTTTAACGCGGCTCAGAGGGGCAAACAGCAATCAGCCCCAGCATTTT
.,TRBD2,TRBJ2-2,TRBV7-4,CASSTMTSGSEELFF,TGTGCCAGCAGCACCATGACTAGCGGGAGTGAGGAGCTGTTTTTT
many,.,TRBJ2-3,TRBV4-1,CASSQRRGGLDTQYF,TGCGCCAGCAGCCAACGCAGGGGAGGGTTGGATACGCAGTATTTT
many,TRBD2,TRBJ2-3,TRBV7-9,CASGHSRGRSTDTQYF,TGTGCCAGCGGCCACTCACGCGGGAGGAGCACAGATACGCAGTATTTT
many,TRBD1,TRBJ2-1,TRBV5-1,CASSLQQGAYNEQFF,TGCGCCAGCAGCTTGCAACAGGGGGCGTATAATGAGCAGTTCTTC
few,.,TRBJ1-1,TRBV18,CASSPGNTEAFF,TGTGCCAGCTCACCGGGGAACACTGAAGCTTTCTTT
many,.,TRBJ2-7,TRBV15,CATSRGFGAEVYF,TGTGCCACCAGCAGAGGCTTCGGGGCAGAAGTGTACTTC
.,.,TRBJ2-5,TRBV14,CASSAKGSRVGEIRYF,TGTGCCAGCAGCGCCAAGGGGTCCAGGGTTGGGGAGATCCGGTACTTC
.,.,TRBJ2-2,TRBV6-6,CASRKRGSTGGLNTGELFF,TGTGCCAGCAGGAAAAGGGGAAGCACGGGCGGATTGAACACCGGGGAGCTGTTTTTT
many,TRBD2,TRBJ2-2,TRBV4-1,CASSTRLAGGPGTGELFF,TGCGCCAGCAGCACCCGACTAGCGGGAGGGCCTGGCACCGGGGAGCTGTTTTTT
.,TRBD2,TRBJ2-7,TRBV3-1,CASSHRGAGVQEQYF,TGTGCCAGCAGCCACCGCGGAGCGGGAGTTCAAGAGCAGTACTTC
many,.,TRBJ2-3,TRBV5-1,CASSVWESTDTQYF,TGCGCCAGCAGCGTGTGGGAGAGCACAGATACGCAGTATTTT
.,TRBD2,TRBJ2-1,TRBV15,CATSSKRGLAGSSSYNEQFF,TGTGCCACCAGCAGCAAACGAGGACTAGCGGGATCCAGCTCCTACAATGAGCAGTTCTTC
many,.,TRBJ1-2,TRBV5-8,CASSRDSYYGYTF,TGTGCCAGCAGCCGCGACAGTTACTATGGCTACACCTTC
many,.,TRBJ2-7,TRBV11-1,CASSLFSGQGIYEQYF,TGTGCCAGCAGCTTATTTAGCGGCCAGGGGATCTACGAGCAGTACTTC
.,TRBD1,TRBJ2-7,TRBV10-3,CASSYSILTGQGTYEQYF,TGTGCCAGCAGTTACTCGATATTGACGGGACAGGGGACTTACGAGCAGTACTTC
many,TRBD2,TRBJ2-7,TRBV7-2,CASSTQAGGGAYEQYF,TGTGCCAGCAGCACACAAGCGGGGGGAGGGGCCTACGAGCAGTACTTC
many,TRBD2,TRBJ2-5,TRBV9,CASSVSAGIGVETQYF,TGTGCCAGCAGCGTATCAGCGGGAATAGGGGTGGAGACCCAGTACTTC
many,TRBD1,TRBJ2-7,TRBV7-9,CASSTGARTYEQYF,TGTGCCAGCAGTACAGGGGCACGGACCTACGAGCAGTACTTC
.,.,TRBJ1-4,TRBV28,CASGSSATNEKLFF,TGTGCCAGCGGATCGTCGGCAACTAATGAAAAACTGTTTTTT
.,.,TRBJ2-1,TRBV5-5,CASSSRWGRASYNERFF,TGTGCCAGCAGCTCAAGATGGGGGCGGGCCTCCTACAATGAGCGGTTCTTC
many,TRBD1,TRBJ1-4,TRBV3-1,CASGQGRHEKLFF,TGTGCCAGCGGACAGGGTCGTCATGAAAAACTGTTTTTT
many,TRBD1,TRBJ2-5,TRBV12-3/TRBV12-4,CASSLVQGAETQYF,TGTGCCAGCAGTTTAGTTCAGGGGGCGGAGACCCAGTACTTC
many,TRBD2,TRBJ2-1,TRBV5-1,CASSLDPSGGPNDEQFF,TGCGCCAGCAGCTTGGACCCCTCGGGAGGGCCAAACGATGAGCAGTTCTTC
few,.,TRBJ2-1,TRBV18,CASSPPSAPYNEQFF,TGTGCCAGCTCACCACCTAGCGCCCCCTACAATGAGCAGTTCTTC
.,TRBD2,TRBJ2-7,TRBV6-6,CASSSQTSGSYEQHF,TGTGCCAGCAGTTCCCAGACTAGCGGCTCCTACGAGCAGCACTTC
.,.,TRBJ2-7,TRBV6-5,CASSHSAGTGEQYF,TGTGCCAGCAGTCACTCGGCGGGGACGGGCGAGCAGTACTTC
many,.,TRBJ2-2,TRBV20-1,CSALTRSGELFF,TGCAGTGCCCTGACTAGATCCGGGGAGCTGTTTTTT
many,.,TRBJ2-3,TRBV12-3/TRBV12-4,CASKAGSTDTQYF,TGTGCCAGCAAAGCCGGGAGCACAGATACGCAGTATTTT
.,.,TRBJ1-4,TRBV6-5,CASSYSQGASEKLFF,TGTGCCAGCAGTTACTCACAGGGCGCTAGTGAAAAACTGTTTTTT
.,TRBD2,TRBJ2-7,TRBV28,CASTLAGTHEQYF,TGTGCCAGCACCCTAGCGGGAACCCACGAGCAGTACTTC
few,.,TRBJ2-3,TRBV5-6,CASQRTVADTQYF,TGTGCCAGCCAGCGAACCGTCGCAGATACGCAGTATTTT
many,.,TRBJ2-1,TRBV16,CASSPTLSNEQFF,TGTGCCAGCAGCCCCACTCTTTCCAATGAGCAGTTCTTC